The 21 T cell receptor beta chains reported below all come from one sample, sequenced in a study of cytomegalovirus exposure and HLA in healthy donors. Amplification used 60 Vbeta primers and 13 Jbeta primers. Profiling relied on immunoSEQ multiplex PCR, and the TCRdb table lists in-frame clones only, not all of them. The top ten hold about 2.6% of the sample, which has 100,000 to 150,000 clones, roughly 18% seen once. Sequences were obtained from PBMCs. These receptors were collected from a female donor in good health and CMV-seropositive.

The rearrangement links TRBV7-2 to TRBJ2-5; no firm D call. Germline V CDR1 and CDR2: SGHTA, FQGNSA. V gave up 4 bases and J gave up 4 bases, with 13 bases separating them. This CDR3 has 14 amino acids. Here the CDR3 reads CASSSPPLRETQYF. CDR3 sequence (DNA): TGTGCCAGCAGCTCACCCCCCTTGAGAGAGACCCAGTACTTC.

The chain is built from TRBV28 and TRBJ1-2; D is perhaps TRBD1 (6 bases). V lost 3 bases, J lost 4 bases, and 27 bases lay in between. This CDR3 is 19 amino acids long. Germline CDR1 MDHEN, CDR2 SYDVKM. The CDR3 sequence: CASSFNYPIGGGRVYGYTF. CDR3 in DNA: TGTGCCAGCAGTTTTAACTACCCGATAGGGGGGGGGCGCGTCTATGGCTACACCTTC.

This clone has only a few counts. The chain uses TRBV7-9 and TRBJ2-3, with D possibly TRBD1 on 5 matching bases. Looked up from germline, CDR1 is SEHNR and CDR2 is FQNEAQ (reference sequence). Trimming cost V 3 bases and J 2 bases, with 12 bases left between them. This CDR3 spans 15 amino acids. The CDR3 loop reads CASSFQGVNTDTQYF. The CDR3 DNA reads TGTGCCAGCAGCTTTCAGGGCGTCAACACAGATACGCAGTATTTT.

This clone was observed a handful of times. In nucleotides, the CDR3 is TGCGCCAGTCTCCGGGACAGGGTTACAGATACGCAGTATTTT. This gives the protein CASLRDRVTDTQYF. This chain joins TRBV5-1 and TRBJ2-3, with 9 bases lining up with TRBD1. J lost 3 bases, V lost 8 bases, and 7 bases had no gene match. Germline assignment: CDR1 SGHRS and CDR2 YFSETQ. The CDR3 is 14 amino acids.

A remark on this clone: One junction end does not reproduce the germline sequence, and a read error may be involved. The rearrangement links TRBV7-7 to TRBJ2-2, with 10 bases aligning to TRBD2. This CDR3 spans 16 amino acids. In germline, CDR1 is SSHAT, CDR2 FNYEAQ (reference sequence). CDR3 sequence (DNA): TGTGCTAGCAGCTCGCGGACTAGCGGGAACACCGGGGAGCTGTTTTTT. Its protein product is CASSSRTSGNTGELFF. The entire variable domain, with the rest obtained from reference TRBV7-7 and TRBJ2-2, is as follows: GAGVSQSPRYKVTKRGQDVTLRCDPISSHATLYWYQQALGQGPEFLTYFNYEAQPDKSGLPSDRFSAERPEGSISTLTIQRTEQRDSAMYRCASSSRTSGNTGELFFGEGSRLTVL.

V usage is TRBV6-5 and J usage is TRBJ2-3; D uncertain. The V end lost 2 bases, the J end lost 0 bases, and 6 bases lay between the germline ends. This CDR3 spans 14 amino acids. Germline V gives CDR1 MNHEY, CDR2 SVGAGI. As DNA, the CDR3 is TGTGCCAGCAGTTACAGCGTTAGCACAGATACGCAGTATTTT. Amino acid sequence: CASSYSVSTDTQYF.

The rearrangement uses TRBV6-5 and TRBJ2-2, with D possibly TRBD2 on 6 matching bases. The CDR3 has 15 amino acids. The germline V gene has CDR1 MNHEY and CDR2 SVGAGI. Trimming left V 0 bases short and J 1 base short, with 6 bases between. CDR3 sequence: CASSYSSGNTGELFF. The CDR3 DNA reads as TGTGCCAGCAGTTACTCTAGCGGGAACACCGGGGAGCTGTTTTTT.

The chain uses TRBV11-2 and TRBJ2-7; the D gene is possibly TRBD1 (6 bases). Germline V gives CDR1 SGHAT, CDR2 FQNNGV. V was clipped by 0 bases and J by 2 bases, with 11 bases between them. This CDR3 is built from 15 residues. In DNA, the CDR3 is TGTGCCAGCAGCTTAGAAACAGGGAGAACCTACGAGCAGTACTTC. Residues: CASSLETGRTYEQYF. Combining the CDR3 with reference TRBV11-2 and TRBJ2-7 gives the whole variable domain EAGVAQSPRYKIIEKRQSVAFWCNPISGHATLYWYQQILGQGPKLLIQFQNNGVVDDSQLPKDRFSAERLKGVDSTLKIQPAKLEDSAVYLCASSLETGRTYEQYFGPGTRLTVT.

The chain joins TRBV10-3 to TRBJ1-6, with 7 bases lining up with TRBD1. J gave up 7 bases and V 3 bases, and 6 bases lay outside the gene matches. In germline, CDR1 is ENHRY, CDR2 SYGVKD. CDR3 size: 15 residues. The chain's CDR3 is CAISDSTGWNSPLHF. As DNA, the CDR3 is TGTGCCATCAGTGATTCGACAGGGTGGAATTCACCCCTCCACTTT.

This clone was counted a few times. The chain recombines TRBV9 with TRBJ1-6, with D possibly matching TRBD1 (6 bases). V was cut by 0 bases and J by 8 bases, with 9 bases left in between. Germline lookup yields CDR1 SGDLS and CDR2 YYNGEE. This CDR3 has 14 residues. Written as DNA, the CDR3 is TGTGCCAGCAGCGTAGAAGGGGGAGATTCACCCCTCCACTTT. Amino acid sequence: CASSVEGGDSPLHF.

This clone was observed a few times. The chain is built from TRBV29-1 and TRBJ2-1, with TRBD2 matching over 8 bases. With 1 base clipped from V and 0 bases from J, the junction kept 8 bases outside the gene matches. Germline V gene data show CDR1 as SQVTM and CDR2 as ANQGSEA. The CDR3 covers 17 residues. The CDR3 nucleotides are TGCAGCGTTGAAGGGGGAACAGGGACTAGCTCCTACAATGAGCAGTTCTTC. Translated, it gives CSVEGGTGTSSYNEQFF.

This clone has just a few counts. The DNA for the CDR3 is TGTGCCAGCAGGAAGACAGGATCCTACGAGCAGTACTTC. Its translation: CASRKTGSYEQYF. The chain is built from TRBV6-1 and TRBJ2-7, with a possible D match to TRBD1 (6 bases). Germline values: CDR1 MNHNS, CDR2 SASEGT. Between the trimmed V and J ends, which lost 6 bases and 1 base, there was a span of 10 bases. The CDR3 is 13 residues long.

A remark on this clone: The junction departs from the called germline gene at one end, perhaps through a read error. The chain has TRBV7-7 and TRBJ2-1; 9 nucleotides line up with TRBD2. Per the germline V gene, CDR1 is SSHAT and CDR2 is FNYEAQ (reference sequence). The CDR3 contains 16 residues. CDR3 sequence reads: CASSPTSGNVGGEQFF. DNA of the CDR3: TGTGCTAGCAGCCCGACTAGCGGAAATGTGGGCGGTGAGCAGTTCTTC.

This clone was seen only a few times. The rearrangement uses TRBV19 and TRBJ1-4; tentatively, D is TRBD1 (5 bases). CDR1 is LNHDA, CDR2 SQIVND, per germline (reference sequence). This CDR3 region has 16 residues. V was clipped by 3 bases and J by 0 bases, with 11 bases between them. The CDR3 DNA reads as TGTGCCAGTAGTATTGACAGAGTTGCAACTAATGAAAAACTGTTTTTT. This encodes CASSIDRVATNEKLFF.

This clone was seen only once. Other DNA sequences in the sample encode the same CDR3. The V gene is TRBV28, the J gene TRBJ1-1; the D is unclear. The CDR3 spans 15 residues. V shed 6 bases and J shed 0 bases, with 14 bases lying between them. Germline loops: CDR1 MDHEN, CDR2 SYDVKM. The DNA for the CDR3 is TGTGCCAGCAGGAGTGCTGGAGTAATGAACACTGAAGCTTTCTTT. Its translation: CASRSAGVMNTEAFF.

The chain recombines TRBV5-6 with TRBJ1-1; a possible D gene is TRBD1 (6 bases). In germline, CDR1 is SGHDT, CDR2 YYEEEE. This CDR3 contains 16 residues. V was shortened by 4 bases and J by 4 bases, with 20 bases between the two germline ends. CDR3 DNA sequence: TGTGCCAGCAGCCTGAGGAACCACAGGGAGGGCACTGAAGCTTTCTTT. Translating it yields CASSLRNHREGTEAFF.

The CDR3 nucleotides read TGTGCCAGCAGCGAACGGACAGGGACACTCCCGGGGGCTGAAGCTTTCTTT. It encodes CASSERTGTLPGAEAFF. The chain combines TRBV9 with TRBJ1-1, with 8 bases that match TRBD1. Germline loops: CDR1 SGDLS, CDR2 YYNGEE. The length of the CDR3 is 17 residues. J was trimmed by 6 bases and V by 3 bases; bases with no gene match: 16.

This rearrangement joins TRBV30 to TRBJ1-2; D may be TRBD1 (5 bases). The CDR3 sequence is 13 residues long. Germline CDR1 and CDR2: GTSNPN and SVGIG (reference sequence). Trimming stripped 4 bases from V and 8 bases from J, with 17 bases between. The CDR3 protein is CAWITRGQRGYTF. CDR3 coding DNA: TGTGCCTGGATAACAAGGGGCCAACGGGGCTACACCTTC.

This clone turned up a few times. The CDR3 spells CASSYNQDRVYEQFF. Here the CDR3 DNA reads TGTGCCAGCAGCTATAATCAGGACAGGGTCTATGAGCAGTTCTTC. V is TRBV11-2 and J is TRBJ2-1; 8 nucleotides agree with TRBD1. V gave up 4 bases and J gave up 8 bases; unmatched junction bases: 10. The V gene's germline CDR1 is SGHAT and CDR2 FQNNGV. CDR3 size: 15 residues.

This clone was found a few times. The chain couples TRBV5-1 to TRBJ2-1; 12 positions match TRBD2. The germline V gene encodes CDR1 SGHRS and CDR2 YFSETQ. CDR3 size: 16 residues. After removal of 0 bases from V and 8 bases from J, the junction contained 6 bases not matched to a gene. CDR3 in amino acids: CASSLGLAGALDEQFF. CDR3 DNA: TGCGCCAGCAGCTTGGGACTAGCGGGGGCTTTGGATGAGCAGTTCTTC.

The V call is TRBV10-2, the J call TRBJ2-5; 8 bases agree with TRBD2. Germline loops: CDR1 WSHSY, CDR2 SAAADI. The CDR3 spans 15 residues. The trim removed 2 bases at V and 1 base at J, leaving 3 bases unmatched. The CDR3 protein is CASSEGTSGQETQYF. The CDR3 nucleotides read TGCGCCAGCAGTGAGGGTACTAGCGGCCAAGAGACCCAGTACTTC.